The 22 T cell receptor beta chains in this list originate from one sample, sequenced in a study of control samples from healthy donors and cancer patients. Sequencing used immunoSEQ multiplex PCR; TCRdb keeps in-frame clones, though not all of them. The sample carries some 200,000 clones, roughly 94% recorded once. Sequences were obtained from blood. The receptors come from a man between 45 and 60 years old in good health.

This clone was counted between two and nine times. The rearrangement links TRBV28 to TRBJ2-1, with D perhaps matching TRBD1 or TRBD2 (6 bases each). V shed 4 bases and J shed 0 bases, with 13 bases lying between them. The CDR3 consists of 16 residues. Germline V gene sequence: CDR1 MDHEN, CDR2 SYDVKM. Here the CDR3 DNA reads TGTGCCAGCAGTTCGTCGGGGGCCCACTCCTACAATGAGCAGTTCTTC. This codes for CASSSSGAHSYNEQFF.

The chain employs TRBV28 and TRBJ2-3; 10 positions agree with TRBD2. The ends lost 6 bases at V and 7 bases at J; junction bases unmatched: 25. Germline V gives CDR1 MDHEN, CDR2 SYDVKM. This CDR3 region has 20 residues. CDR3 amino acids: CASSLPRAGGPVSASNTQYF. CDR3 DNA: TGTGCCAGCAGCCTCCCCCGAGCGGGGGGGCCCGTGTCGGCGAGTAATACGCAGTATTTT.

The chain has TRBV11-2 and TRBJ2-3; D might be TRBD1 or TRBD2, each matching 5 bases. The CDR3 runs 17 residues. Trimming left V 5 bases short and J 0 bases short, with 18 bases between. Germline lookup yields CDR1 SGHAT and CDR2 FQNNGV. CDR3 bases: TGTGCCAGCAGCCACGGTCAGGGAGCAACTAGCACAGATACGCAGTATTTT. This codes for CASSHGQGATSTDTQYF. Combining the CDR3 with reference TRBV11-2 and TRBJ2-3 gives the whole variable domain EAGVAQSPRYKIIEKRQSVAFWCNPISGHATLYWYQQILGQGPKLLIQFQNNGVVDDSQLPKDRFSAERLKGVDSTLKIQPAKLEDSAVYLCASSHGQGATSTDTQYFGPGTRLTVL.

V gene TRBV7-9 combines with J gene TRBJ1-2; D unclear. This CDR3 region has 12 residues. Germline CDR1 reads SEHNR; CDR2 reads FQNEAQ (reference sequence). Trimming stripped 1 base from V and 8 bases from J, with 8 bases between. CDR3 loop: CASSLEVGGYTF. CDR3 nucleotides: TGTGCCAGCAGCTTAGAAGTTGGCGGCTACACCTTC.

This sequence joins TRBV24-1 and TRBJ1-2, with D possibly TRBD1 on 6 matching bases. Germline assignment: CDR1 KGHDR and CDR2 SFDVKD. The CDR3 extends over 15 amino acids. V lost 4 bases and J lost 6, with 17 bases in between. The CDR3, as DNA: TGTGCCACCAGTGACAAGAGAATGGGGGCAAATGGCTACACCTTC. It translates to CATSDKRMGANGYTF.

The chain recombines TRBV7-9 with TRBJ2-3; D uncertain. Germline V gene data show CDR1 as SEHNR and CDR2 as FQNEAQ (reference sequence). The length of the CDR3 is 13 residues. The V and J ends lost 5 bases and 0 bases respectively, with 6 bases between them. CDR3 residues: CASSPPSTDTQYF. In nucleotides, the CDR3 is TGTGCCAGCAGCCCCCCCAGCACAGATACGCAGTATTTT.

This rearrangement joins TRBV14 to TRBJ2-1, with D tentatively TRBD1 (5 bases). This CDR3 is 17 amino acids long. With 1 base removed from V and 1 base from J, the gap between germline ends came to 14 bases. CDR1 is SGHDN, CDR2 FVKESK, per germline. CDR3 nucleotides: TGTGCCAGCAGCCAAGTCAGGCAGGGCCTTTCCTACAATGAGCAGTTCTTC. This encodes CASSQVRQGLSYNEQFF.

V usage is TRBV3-1 (or the pseudogene TRBV3-2) and J usage is TRBJ2-1; D is uncertain. The CDR3 has 16 residues. Trimming removed 4 bases at V and 2 bases at J, with 15 bases between. Germline lookup yields CDR1 LGHDT and CDR2 YNNKEL (reference sequence). CDR3: CASSPQTWRPYNEQFF. CDR3 in DNA: TGTGCCAGCAGCCCCCAGACGTGGAGACCCTACAATGAGCAGTTCTTC.

This rearrangement joins TRBV5-1 to TRBJ1-1; 12 positions agree with TRBD1. Germline V gene sequence: CDR1 SGHRS, CDR2 YFSETQ. The CDR3 sequence is 15 residues long. After removal of 7 bases from V and 5 bases from J, the junction contained 9 bases not matched to a gene. The CDR3 sequence: CASLQGTGGGTEAFF. The CDR3 coding sequence is TGCGCCAGCCTGCAAGGGACAGGGGGCGGAACTGAAGCTTTCTTT.

The chain joins TRBV21-1 to TRBJ2-7; TRBD1, the D gene given by the table, was not confirmed from the DNA. TRBV21-1 is given as a pseudogene. This CDR3 comprises 19 residues. Here the CDR3 DNA reads TGTGCCAGCAGCCCAACGCCTACAGGACCCTATCTCAACTCCTACGAGCAGTACTTC. This codes for CASSPTPTGPYLNSYEQYF.

This chain uses TRBV2 with TRBJ2-3, with no clear D. The CDR3 runs to 11 residues. V gave up 6 bases and J gave up 2 bases, with 3 bases separating them. CDR1 is SNHLY and CDR2 is FYNNEI in the germline V gene. The CDR3 spells CASRNTDTQYF. The CDR3 bases are TGTGCCAGCAGGAACACAGATACGCAGTATTTT.

The V and J genes are TRBV3-1 (or the pseudogene TRBV3-2) and TRBJ1-1; a possible D gene is TRBD1 (5 bases). V lost 6 bases to trimming and J lost 1 base, with 9 bases between them. The CDR3 is 13 amino acids. Germline lookup yields CDR1 LGHDT and CDR2 YNNKEL (reference sequence). The CDR3 loop is CASSRGANTEAFF. In DNA, the CDR3 is TGTGCCAGCAGTCGCGGGGCGAACACTGAAGCTTTCTTT.

This clone appeared a single time. V is TRBV27 and J is TRBJ1-5; 7 positions match TRBD1. This CDR3 has 18 residues. Per the germline V gene, CDR1 is MNHEY and CDR2 is SMNVEV (reference sequence). After removal of 6 bases from V and 9 bases from J, the junction contained 23 bases not matched to a gene. CDR3 residues: CASSTLRSQGGRGLPQHF. As DNA, the CDR3 is TGTGCCAGCAGCACGCTACGATCCCAGGGGGGACGGGGTCTGCCCCAGCATTTT.

The J gene is TRBJ2-5, the V gene TRBV3-1 (or the pseudogene TRBV3-2); 10 bases agree with TRBD2. This CDR3 is built from 15 residues. With 1 base clipped from V and 1 base from J, the junction kept 0 bases outside the gene matches. Looked up from germline, CDR1 is LGHDT and CDR2 is YNNKEL (reference sequence). The CDR3 DNA is TGTGCCAGCAGCCAAGGGACTAGCGGCCAAGAGACCCAGTACTTC. This gives the protein CASSQGTSGQETQYF.

The chain uses TRBV4-1 and TRBJ1-5; D is possibly TRBD1 (5 bases). Germline V CDR1 and CDR2: MGHRA, YSYEKL. The CDR3 covers 14 residues. V was pared by 0 bases and J by 7 bases, with 10 bases between. The CDR3 loop reads CASSQDRVSQPQHF. The CDR3 coding sequence is TGCGCCAGCAGCCAAGACAGGGTGAGCCAGCCCCAGCATTTT.

This clone was counted once. This chain uses TRBV3-1 (or the pseudogene TRBV3-2) with TRBJ1-1, with TRBD1 matching over 8 bases. The V gene's germline CDR1 is LGHDT and CDR2 YNNKEL (reference sequence). The CDR3 is 14 amino acids. Trimming took 3 bases from V and 4 from J; bases not matched to a gene: 4. CDR3 sequence: CASSQTGAGTEAFF. The CDR3 region has the DNA TGTGCCAGCAGCCAGACAGGGGCGGGCACTGAAGCTTTCTTT.

The rearrangement uses TRBV25-1 and TRBJ2-3; D unresolved. CDR1 and CDR2 (germline): MGHDK, SYGVNS. Trimming cost V 3 bases and J 3 bases, with 7 bases left between them. This CDR3 has 13 residues. CDR3 residues: CASSDLVTDTQYF. CDR3 DNA sequence: TGTGCCAGCAGTGACCTAGTGACAGATACGCAGTATTTT.

The V and J genes are TRBV11-1 and TRBJ2-1; 7 nucleotides match TRBD2. V was clipped by 1 base and J by 0 bases; unmatched bases: 3. CDR1 and CDR2 from the germline V gene are SGHAT and FQDESV (reference sequence). CDR3 length: 16 amino acids. Here the CDR3 reads CASSLGGGDSYNEQFF. In DNA, the CDR3 is TGTGCCAGCAGCTTAGGTGGGGGGGACTCCTACAATGAGCAGTTCTTC. The whole variable domain, remainder taken from reference TRBV11-1 and TRBJ2-1, is EAEVAQSPRYKITEKSQAVAFWCDPISGHATLYWYRQILGQGPELLVQFQDESVVDDSQLPKDRFSAERLKGVDSTLKIQPAELGDSAMYLCASSLGGGDSYNEQFFGPGTRLTVL.

The chain combines TRBV7-3 with TRBJ2-2, with 8 bases matching TRBD2. The junction had 9 bases not matched to a gene; V was cut back by 4 bases and J by 5 bases. CDR1 and CDR2 from the germline V gene are SGHTA and FQGTGA. CDR3 length: 16 residues. The CDR3 DNA follows: TGTGCCAGCAGCTGGACAAGTTCGGGAGGGACCGGGGAGCTGTTTTTT. It is translated as CASSWTSSGGTGELFF.

The chain has TRBV5-1 and TRBJ2-2, with a tentative D call TRBD1 (6 bases). Trimming took 2 bases from V and 1 from J, leaving 9 bases between them. The germline CDR1 and CDR2 sequences are SGHRS and YFSETQ. The CDR3 extends over 15 amino acids. The CDR3: CASSLTQGNTGELFF. The DNA of the CDR3 is TGCGCCAGCAGCTTAACACAGGGGAACACCGGGGAGCTGTTTTTT.

The rearrangement links TRBV3-1 (or the pseudogene TRBV3-2) to TRBJ2-2; 9 bases agree with TRBD1. This CDR3 contains 15 residues. CDR1 and CDR2 from the germline V gene are LGHDT and YNNKEL (reference sequence). The trim removed 4 bases at V and 8 bases at J, leaving 8 bases unmatched. CDR3 region: CASSPQGALAGELFF. CDR3 DNA: TGTGCCAGCAGCCCACAGGGGGCTCTTGCTGGGGAGCTGTTTTTT.

V gene TRBV3-1 (or the pseudogene TRBV3-2) combines with J gene TRBJ2-5; perhaps TRBD2 as D (5 bases). This CDR3 is built from 15 residues. The ends were cut back, 4 bases at V and 5 bases at J, with 17 bases in the middle. Germline-derived CDR1 and CDR2 are LGHDT and YNNKEL (reference sequence). The CDR3 coding sequence is TGTGCCAGCAGCCCTGTCGGGGAGCCATGGGAGACCCAGTACTTC. Its protein product is CASSPVGEPWETQYF.